The TCR beta chain described here comes from a study of blood T cells in healthy people across ages. V lost 10 bases, J lost 3 bases, and 19 bases lay in between. Germline V gives CDR1 MNHEY, CDR2 SVGEGT. This CDR3 has 15 amino acids. With respect to this clonotype: Possible read error: a much larger clone is one base away.

Alongside a J-beta primer mix, a sample-barcoded 5' primer served in a second PCR lasting roughly 7 to 11 cycles. TCRdb redid the calling of the 5' RACE reads with MiXCR, one entry per CDR3 protein. Among hundreds of thousands of distinct CDR3 sequences listed, about 30% were seen once. Sequenced input: blood. The chain combines TRBV6-2 or TRBV6-3 with TRBJ1-5, with D perhaps TRBD1 (5 bases). The origin of this receptor is a woman older than 75 in good health. DNA for the CDR3: TGTGCCATCTGCTTGGACAATCCACTCAATCAGCCCCAGCATTTT. Translated: CAICLDNPLNQPQHF.